This T cell receptor beta chain was retrieved from a study of post-analysis software for immune sequencing data. The study's findings and limits: Normalized Chao1 diversity was significantly reduced in patients versus controls. Patients showed TRBV5-6, TRBV5-1 and TRBV20-1 among five TRBV segments more frequent than in controls.

Turning to this clonotype: Its matching antigen is unknown. Mismatch with germline at one junction end may stem from a read error.

Unique molecular identifiers tagged the TCR beta cDNA libraries. TCRdb analysed the PCR reads with MiXCR anew, one entry per CDR3 protein. Seen here are 500,000 to 600,000 distinct CDR3 sequences, roughly 47% observed once, and the top ten hold more than 1.5%. The CDR3 has 14 amino acids. Sequencing was performed on blood. The genes are TRBV12-3 or TRBV12-4 and TRBJ2-3; a possible D gene is TRBD2 (5 bases). This TCR was sampled from a girl aged 5-17 years with multiple sclerosis. The CDR3: CASSLVGGTDAQYF. In nucleotides, the CDR3 is TGTGCCAGCAGTTTAGTAGGAGGCACAGATGCGCAGTATTTT.